This T cell receptor beta chain comes out of a study of beta chain features in type 1 diabetes. Naive, central memory, regulatory and stem cell-like memory cells within the CD4+ compartment were sorted using CD45RO/CCR7/CD25/CD127/CD95/CD27. This clone was seen more than once but under ten times. Its specificity is unknown. In the same sample, other DNA sequences code for this CDR3. The CDR3 extends over 11 amino acids. Germline V gene sequence: CDR1 SQVTM, CDR2 ANQGSEA. Study conclusions and caveats: Type 1 diabetes patients had VDJ junctions that carried fewer insertions and more deletions.

The authors reverse transcribed all of the isolated RNA, so sequencing captured expressed TCRB transcripts. Roughly 3.5 million reads per sample were averaged for naive, central memory and regulatory samples. Clones were sequenced by immunoSEQ multiplex PCR, and TCRdb holds only the in-frame ones, with some missing. The table lists about 900,000 clones, 15% to 20% of them singletons. Sequencing input: naive CD4+ T cells from blood. The source of this sequence is a woman aged 18-29 years in good health. V gene TRBV29-1 combines with J gene TRBJ2-3, with TRBD1 matching 7 bases. The CDR3 spells CGTGVGDTQYF. Written as DNA, the CDR3 is TGCGGAACAGGGGTGGGAGATACGCAGTATTTT.